The 5 T cell receptor beta chains below come from one sample, sequenced in a study of response to subunit inactivated influenza vaccine. MiXCR, applied by TCRdb to the RT-PCR reads, yields one record per CDR3 protein. The table includes roughly 570,000 distinct CDR3 sequences, 13% to 15% detected once. This specimen consisted of PBMCs from blood, obtained 11 to 12 days after vaccination. These receptors were collected from a middle-aged man who received an inactivated influenza vaccine.

This clonotype showed up just a few times. The chain has TRBV12-3 or TRBV12-4 and TRBJ1-5, with D tentatively TRBD1 (5 bases). Trimming left V 3 bases short and J 9 bases short, with 9 bases between. CDR3 size: 12 residues. Here the CDR3 DNA reads TGTGCCAGCAGTTTTAAACAGGCGCCCCAGCATTTT. This sequence encodes CASSFKQAPQHF.

This sequence joins TRBV5-1 and TRBJ2-7; D remains unclear. This CDR3 comprises 12 residues. Germline assignment: CDR1 SGHRS and CDR2 YFSETQ. Trimming stripped 4 bases from V and 3 bases from J, with 8 bases between. In nucleotides, the CDR3 is TGCGCCAGCAGCGAAGACGGCTACGAGCAGTACTTC. Translating it yields CASSEDGYEQYF.

The chain couples TRBV3-1 to TRBJ2-7; possible D gene TRBD2, 5 bases. This CDR3 has 13 amino acids. Trimming pared 1 base from V and 7 bases from J, leaving 11 bases between. Per the germline V gene, CDR1 is LGHDT and CDR2 is YNNKEL (reference sequence). The CDR3 spells CASSQVEGSEQYF. CDR3 DNA: TGTGCCAGCAGCCAAGTAGAAGGGAGTGAGCAGTACTTC.

There are a few counts of this clonotype. V gene TRBV10-3 combines with J gene TRBJ2-7, with 8 bases that match TRBD2. The CDR3 runs to 14 residues. Germline V gene sequence: CDR1 ENHRY, CDR2 SYGVKD. J gave up 6 bases and V 4 bases, and 8 bases lay outside the gene matches. The CDR3 is CAISVGSGKAEQYF. CDR3 sequence (DNA): TGTGCCATCAGTGTCGGTAGCGGGAAGGCCGAGCAGTACTTC.

The rearrangement joins TRBV5-1 to TRBJ2-2; D is perhaps TRBD1 or TRBD2 (6 bases each). The CDR3 sequence is 16 residues long. The V gene lost 3 bases and the J gene lost 5 bases, with 17 bases spanning the gap. The V gene's germline CDR1 is SGHRS and CDR2 YFSETQ. CDR3 residues: CASSWGGTPGTGELFF. CDR3 bases: TGCGCCAGCAGCTGGGGCGGGACACCTGGGACCGGGGAGCTGTTTTTT.